This T cell receptor beta chain was profiled in a study of OX40 agonist ivuxolimab in advanced cancers. About the study: Patients were treated with ivuxolimab, an agonistic anti-OX40 (CD134) antibody.

A remark on this clone: Its target is not known.

Whole-study findings and limits: The study found that CD8+ T cells averaged more expanded clones than CD4+. At doses 0.1 to 3.0 mg/kg, CD4+ and CD8+ clones expanded.

The germline V gene has CDR1 SGHNT and CDR2 YYREEE (reference sequence). Trimming at V came to 4 bases and at J to 1 base, leaving 4 bases not matched to a gene. There are 15 residues in the CDR3. The assay was immunoSEQ multiplex PCR, and TCRdb's table has in-frame clones only and misses some. The data contain about 73,000 clones, over 80% of them singletons. This specimen consisted of CD4+ or CD8+ T cells sorted from blood, obtained in a trial of the OX40 agonist ivuxolimab. The chain couples TRBV5-4 to TRBJ2-2; TRBD1 aligns across 7 bases. The receptor was derived from an adult with an advanced solid tumor such as melanoma, head and neck, liver or kidney cancer. For the CDR3, the DNA is TGTGCCAGCAGCCCATGGACAGGGAACACCGGGGAGCTGTTTTTT. Translated, it gives CASSPWTGNTGELFF.